These 5 T cell receptor beta chains were all obtained from the same sample, sequenced in a study of radiotherapy plus CTLA-4 blockade in lung cancer. Some clones are missing from TCRdb's copy, which holds only in-frame ones; the method was immunoSEQ multiplex PCR. The data hold about 41,000 clones, with less than 85% observed a single time. The starting material was peripheral blood, obtained from a patient treated with radiotherapy plus ipilimumab. The receptor source for this set is a human donor with non-small cell lung cancer who had stable disease on radiotherapy plus ipilimumab.

The genes are TRBV6-4 and TRBJ1-1; 7 nucleotides match TRBD1. Trimming removed 5 bases from V and 11 bases from J; junction bases left unmatched: 14. Germline V lookup: CDR1 MRHNA, CDR2 SNTAGT. This CDR3 is built from 14 residues. CDR3 nucleotides: TGTGCCAGCAGTCTAACAGGGGACCCGAGGTCGGCTTTCTTT. Residues: CASSLTGDPRSAFF.

The V call is TRBV12-5, the J call TRBJ1-1; 8 bases are a match to TRBD1. Per the germline V gene, CDR1 is LGHNT and CDR2 is FRNRAP. This CDR3 contains 16 residues. Trimming took 0 bases from V and 5 from J; bases not matched to a gene: 8. As DNA, the CDR3 is TGTGCTAGTGGTTTGGTACAGGGGGGTGTAGGGACTGAAGCTTTCTTT. Translation gives CASGLVQGGVGTEAFF.

The chain has TRBV19 and TRBJ1-5; perhaps TRBD1 as D (6 bases). V shed 3 bases and J shed 9 bases, with 21 bases lying between them. The CDR3 covers 16 residues. CDR1 is LNHDA, CDR2 SQIVND, per germline (reference sequence). The CDR3: CASSIPRGSSGVPQHF. The DNA for the CDR3 is TGTGCCAGTAGTATTCCCAGGGGTTCCTCCGGCGTGCCCCAGCATTTT.

In this sample, this clone turned up a few times. The chain uses TRBV4-3 and TRBJ1-2, with a tentative D call TRBD1 (6 bases). Deletions cut 1 base from V and 4 bases from J, with 7 bases between. This CDR3 region has 13 residues. Per germline, CDR1 LGHNA and CDR2 YSLEER. The CDR3: CASSQGTAYGYTF. The CDR3 DNA is TGCGCCAGCAGCCAAGGGACAGCCTATGGCTACACCTTC.

The chain uses TRBV9 and TRBJ1-1; 12 bases map to TRBD1. V was pared by 0 bases and J by 4 bases, with 7 bases of the junction left unmatched. This CDR3 spans 17 amino acids. CDR1 is SGDLS and CDR2 is YYNGEE in the germline V gene. CDR3 region: CASSVAVGDRGRTEAFF. The DNA for the CDR3 is TGTGCCAGCAGCGTAGCGGTCGGGGACAGGGGGCGCACTGAAGCTTTCTTT. Full variable domain (remainder filled in from reference TRBV9 and TRBJ1-1): DSGVTQTPKHLITATGQRVTLRCSPRSGDLSVYWYQQSLDQGLQFLIQYYNGEERAKGNILERFSAQQFPDLHSELNLSSLELGDSALYFCASSVAVGDRGRTEAFFGQGTRLTVV.